The 27 T cell receptor beta chains given below trace back to one sample, sequenced in a study of T-cell memory formation after mild COVID-19. TCRdb re-derived calls from the 5' RACE reads in MiXCR, one entry per CDR3 protein. This table holds 400,000 to 500,000 distinct CDR3 sequences, around 20% found once. Sequencing used PBMCs or a T cell subset sorted from them (not recorded which). The receptors were gathered from an adult woman who had mild COVID-19 (a few samples of this study predate the infection). Cell type and time point are not known.

The J gene is TRBJ2-6, the V gene TRBV20-1, with 8 nucleotides matching TRBD1. The V gene's germline CDR1 is DFQATT and CDR2 SNEGSKA (reference sequence). The length of the CDR3 is 17 residues. The trim removed 3 bases at V and 1 base at J, leaving 8 bases unmatched. The CDR3 coding sequence is TGCAGTGCTAGTCGTGGACAGGGTTGGTCTGGGGCCAACGTCCTGACTTTC. This gives the protein CSASRGQGWSGANVLTF.

The chain recombines TRBV7-9 with TRBJ2-1, with D tentatively TRBD1 or TRBD2 (6 bases each). V was trimmed by 5 bases and J by 0 bases, leaving 14 bases between them. Germline V gene data show CDR1 as SEHNR and CDR2 as FQNEAQ (reference sequence). The CDR3 totals 16 residues. CDR3 nucleotides: TGTGCCAGCAGCACCCAAGGGGGGAGCTCCTACAATGAGCAGTTCTTC. As protein: CASSTQGGSSYNEQFF.

The table lists this clonotype with many counts. CDR3 loop: CASSLRKVSYEQYF. The CDR3 region has the DNA TGTGCCAGCAGCCTCCGCAAGGTTTCCTACGAGCAGTACTTC. The V and J genes are TRBV7-2 and TRBJ2-7; D is unresolved. Germline V gene data show CDR1 as SGHTA and CDR2 as FQGNSA. This CDR3 has 14 amino acids. Deletions cut 5 bases from V and 1 base from J, with 12 bases between.

The chain couples TRBV12-3 or TRBV12-4 to TRBJ2-1, with TRBD2 matching 7 bases. V shed 6 bases and J 3 bases; nucleotides not matched to a gene: 8. The CDR3 has 15 amino acids. The CDR3, as DNA: TGTGCCAGCAGCTTGAGCGGGATGGGCTACAATGAGCAGTTCTTC. It is translated as CASSLSGMGYNEQFF.

This clonotype has just a few counts. The chain links TRBV20-1 to TRBJ2-3; D gene uncertain. Germline CDR1 DFQATT, CDR2 SNEGSKA (reference sequence). Trimming cost V 0 bases and J 0 bases, with 4 bases left between them. The CDR3 extends over 13 amino acids. The CDR3 DNA sequence: TGCAGTGCTAGAGAGGACAGCACAGATACGCAGTATTTT. Translated: CSAREDSTDTQYF.

This clonotype showed up just a few times. CDR3: CASSKGTGVANTEAFF. The CDR3 coding sequence is TGTGCCAGCAGCAAAGGGACAGGGGTGGCCAACACTGAAGCTTTCTTT. The genes are TRBV7-2 and TRBJ1-1, with 10 nucleotides matching TRBD1. The V gene end was trimmed by 5 bases and the J gene end by 2 bases; junction bases not matched to a gene: 8. The germline CDR1 and CDR2 sequences are SGHTA and FQGNSA. The CDR3 length is 16 residues.

The chain combines TRBV27 with TRBJ2-1; 16 positions agree with TRBD2. CDR3 length: 20 amino acids. The trim removed 4 bases at V and 4 bases at J, leaving 13 bases unmatched. Germline CDR1 MNHEY, CDR2 SMNVEV (reference sequence). CDR3 nucleotide sequence: TGTGCCAGCAGTTACAACACCGGGACTAGCGGGAGGGGCCCATACAATGAGCAGTTCTTC. Its protein is CASSYNTGTSGRGPYNEQFF.

CDR3 protein: CATSRSTDTQYF. The CDR3 nucleotides are TGTGCCACCAGCAGGAGCACAGATACGCAGTATTTT. This chain links TRBV15 with TRBJ2-3; unclear D gene. Germline V gives CDR1 LNHNV, CDR2 YYDKDF (reference sequence). This CDR3 has 12 residues. Trimming pared 3 bases from V and 0 bases from J, leaving 1 base between.

A few counts support this clonotype. The genes are TRBV20-1 and TRBJ1-2; D not resolved. Germline V gene sequence: CDR1 DFQATT, CDR2 SNEGSKA (reference sequence). V lost 6 bases and J 7 bases, leaving 12 bases between the germline ends. The CDR3 covers 11 residues. CDR3 DNA: TGCAGTGCCGGATTTTATCTTGGCTACACCTTC. This translates into CSAGFYLGYTF.

In nucleotides, the CDR3 is TGTGCCAGCAGCTCCGGACAGGGGCCTACATCCTACAATGAGCAGTTCTTC. It translates to CASSSGQGPTSYNEQFF. The chain joins TRBV7-9 to TRBJ2-1, with 9 bases lining up with TRBD1. The V gene's germline CDR1 is SEHNR and CDR2 FQNEAQ (reference sequence). V shed 4 bases, J shed 1 base, and the junction held 8 bases outside the gene matches. This CDR3 has 17 residues. Combining the CDR3 with reference TRBV7-9 and TRBJ2-1 gives the whole variable domain DTGVSQNPRHKITKRGQNVTFRCDPISEHNRLYWYRQTLGQGPEFLTYFQNEAQLEKSRLLSDRFSAERPKGSFSTLEIQRTEQGDSAMYLCASSSGQGPTSYNEQFFGPGTRLTVL.

This clonotype turned up a few times. V gene TRBV7-2 combines with J gene TRBJ2-3; D is unresolved. Looked up from germline, CDR1 is SGHTA and CDR2 is FQGNSA. Trimming pared 6 bases from V and 6 bases from J, leaving 16 bases between. This CDR3 has 14 residues. In DNA form, the CDR3 reads TGTGCCAGCAGGGACCGGGCGTGGATGGATACGCAGTATTTT. Translation gives CASRDRAWMDTQYF.

This clonotype was observed a handful of times. The chain combines TRBV18 with TRBJ1-2, with no clear D. The V end lost 5 bases, the J end lost 5 bases, and 18 bases lay between the germline ends. Looked up from germline, CDR1 is KGHSH and CDR2 is LQKENI. The CDR3 runs to 15 residues. CDR3 nucleotide sequence: TGTGCCAGCTCAGCGGATATACAAGCCTCTTATGGCTACACCTTC. As protein: CASSADIQASYGYTF. The complete variable domain, with remaining parts taken from reference TRBV18 and TRBJ1-2, reads NAGVMQNPRHLVRRRGQEARLRCSPMKGHSHVYWYRQLPEEGLKFMVYLQKENIIDESGMPKERFSAEFPKEGPSILRIQQVVRGDSAAYFCASSADIQASYGYTFGSGTRLTVV.

The chain carries TRBV12-3 or TRBV12-4 and TRBJ2-1; D is unresolved. This CDR3 is built from 15 residues. Trimming pared 0 bases from V and 4 bases from J, leaving 10 bases between. The CDR3 sequence: CASSLADRVYNEQFF. CDR3 DNA: TGTGCCAGCAGTTTAGCGGACCGGGTGTACAATGAGCAGTTCTTC.

This clonotype turned up a few times. This rearrangement joins TRBV19 to TRBJ1-1; 7 nucleotides align to TRBD1. This CDR3 contains 14 residues. Germline-derived CDR1 and CDR2 are LNHDA and SQIVND (reference sequence). Trimming took 7 bases from V and 3 from J; bases not matched to a gene: 8. As DNA, the CDR3 is TGTGCCAGTACCGACACAGGGGTACACACTGAAGCTTTCTTT. It specifies CASTDTGVHTEAFF.

The chain carries TRBV12-3 or TRBV12-4 and TRBJ2-2; D uncertain. The CDR3 spans 18 residues. V lost 6 bases to trimming and J lost 3 bases, with 23 bases between them. DNA for the CDR3: TGTGCCAGCAGGGGCGACGGACGCCTGAGTTTCGACACCGGGGAGCTGTTTTTT. Its translation is CASRGDGRLSFDTGELFF.

The chain joins TRBV3-1 to TRBJ2-3; D possibly corresponds to TRBD2 (6 bases). V shed 7 bases and J shed 8 bases, with 10 bases lying between them. Looked up from germline, CDR1 is LGHDT and CDR2 is YNNKEL (reference sequence). The CDR3 consists of 11 residues. The CDR3 protein is CASTLGGTQYF. The CDR3 DNA is TGTGCCAGCACTTTGGGGGGTACGCAGTATTTT.

The chain couples TRBV6-1 to TRBJ1-2, with TRBD1 identical over 9 bases. In germline, CDR1 is MNHNS, CDR2 SASEGT. This CDR3 spans 15 amino acids. After removal of 2 bases from V and 3 bases from J, the junction contained 4 bases not matched to a gene. The CDR3 nucleotides read TGTGCCAGCAGTGAAAAGGACAGGGGATACTATGGCTACACCTTC. This encodes CASSEKDRGYYGYTF.

This clonotype was observed a few times. The chain couples TRBV7-8 to TRBJ2-1; TRBD2 aligns across 7 bases. Germline V gene sequence: CDR1 SGHVS, CDR2 FQNEAQ. The CDR3 loop spans 17 amino acids. The ends lost 3 bases at V and 3 bases at J; junction bases unmatched: 11. The CDR3 protein is CASSLGRLAVLYNEQFF. CDR3 DNA sequence: TGTGCCAGCAGCTTGGGTCGCCTAGCGGTTCTCTACAATGAGCAGTTCTTC.

The chain combines TRBV20-1 with TRBJ2-1; 14 bases map to TRBD2. The CDR3 is made up of 16 amino acids. Germline-derived CDR1 and CDR2 are DFQATT and SNEGSKA (reference sequence). The V segment lost 3 bases and the J segment 3 bases; nucleotides outside the gene matches: 4. The CDR3 sequence is CSARSGTSGSYNEQFF. The CDR3 DNA reads TGCAGTGCTAGGTCCGGGACTAGCGGGAGCTACAATGAGCAGTTCTTC.

This clonotype showed up just a few times. The rearrangement joins TRBV20-1 to TRBJ2-5; D not resolved. The V end lost 3 bases, the J end lost 5 bases, and 10 bases lay between the germline ends. This CDR3 region has 12 residues. Looked up from germline, CDR1 is DFQATT and CDR2 is SNEGSKA (reference sequence). Here the CDR3 reads CSARQTGETQYF. The CDR3 DNA reads as TGCAGTGCTAGGCAGACTGGTGAGACCCAGTACTTC.

This sequence joins TRBV7-2 and TRBJ2-1; 9 bases line up with TRBD2. The CDR3 covers 15 residues. V shed 5 bases, J shed 3 bases, and the junction held 5 bases outside the gene matches. Germline V gene data show CDR1 as SGHTA and CDR2 as FQGNSA. The CDR3 region is CASSTGLALYNEQFF. As DNA, the CDR3 is TGTGCCAGCAGCACGGGACTAGCTCTCTACAATGAGCAGTTCTTC.

Only a few counts were recorded for this clonotype. This chain links TRBV5-1 with TRBJ2-7; weak D call: TRBD2 (5 bases). Germline CDR1 reads SGHRS; CDR2 reads YFSETQ. The CDR3 length is 14 residues. Trimming left V 0 bases short and J 6 bases short, with 13 bases between. The CDR3 nucleotides are TGCGCCAGCAGCTTGGGGTGGACTCCCCTCGAGCAGTACTTC. This translates into CASSLGWTPLEQYF.

V gene TRBV7-2 combines with J gene TRBJ2-6; 9 bases align to TRBD1. In germline, CDR1 is SGHTA, CDR2 FQGNSA. V was clipped by 5 bases and J by 0 bases; unmatched bases: 11. This CDR3 is 19 amino acids long. The CDR3 DNA reads TGTGCCAGCAGCCAGGCCGGGACAGGGAAGTTCTCTGGGGCCAACGTCCTGACTTTC. As protein: CASSQAGTGKFSGANVLTF.

The chain recombines TRBV30 with TRBJ1-1; 8 nucleotides line up with TRBD1. The CDR3 is 11 residues long. V was pared by 4 bases and J by 5 bases, with 0 bases of the junction left unmatched. Germline V gene lookup returns CDR1 GTSNPN and CDR2 SVGIG (reference sequence). Here the CDR3 DNA reads TGTGCCTGGAACAGGGGGACTGAAGCTTTCTTT. The encoded protein is CAWNRGTEAFF.

This clonotype was counted a few times. This sequence joins TRBV9 and TRBJ2-5, with D hard to call. The V gene lost 1 base and the J gene lost 5 bases, with 12 bases spanning the gap. Germline CDR1 reads SGDLS; CDR2 reads YYNGEE. The CDR3 contains 14 residues. CDR3 DNA: TGTGCCAGCAGCGTAACGGTTAGTGGCGAGACCCAGTACTTC. Translation: CASSVTVSGETQYF. The whole variable domain, filled in from reference TRBV9 and TRBJ2-5, reads DSGVTQTPKHLITATGQRVTLRCSPRSGDLSVYWYQQSLDQGLQFLIQYYNGEERAKGNILERFSAQQFPDLHSELNLSSLELGDSALYFCASSVTVSGETQYFGPGTRLLVL.

The chain recombines TRBV30 with TRBJ1-1, with 7 bases lining up with TRBD1. The CDR3 loop spans 14 amino acids. CDR1 and CDR2 (germline): GTSNPN, SVGIG (reference sequence). The V and J ends lost 5 bases and 1 base, in that order; junction bases with no gene match: 7. CDR3 nucleotides: TGTGCCTGGGCTAGACAGGGAAAGAACACTGAAGCTTTCTTT. Its protein is CAWARQGKNTEAFF.

The chain combines TRBV7-9 with TRBJ2-1; D is unresolved. Trimming shortened V by 1 base and J by 13 bases, and 11 bases separated the two germline ends. CDR1 is SEHNR and CDR2 is FQNEAQ in the germline V gene (reference sequence). The length of the CDR3 is 12 residues. This chain's CDR3 is CASSLGASDQFF. The DNA of the CDR3 is TGTGCCAGCAGCTTAGGGGCGTCGGACCAGTTCTTC.